Presented here are 28 T cell receptor beta chains from one specimen sequenced in a study of T cell responses to AZD1222 COVID-19 vaccine. The assay was immunoSEQ multiplex PCR, and TCRdb's table has in-frame clones only and misses some. The data contain about 160,000 clones, about 91% of them singletons. Here the sequenced sample was peripheral blood, taken on day 0 of MenACWY control vaccination. The receptors were sampled from an adult in good health.

V and J are TRBV7-9 and TRBJ1-3; D is ambiguous. Germline-derived CDR1 and CDR2 are SEHNR and FQNEAQ (reference sequence). This CDR3 region has 12 residues. V lost 7 bases and J lost 7, with 11 bases in between. CDR3 protein: CASTTKGNTIYF. The CDR3 DNA sequence: TGTGCCAGCACCACGAAGGGCAACACCATATATTTT.

The gene calls are TRBV3-1 (or the pseudogene TRBV3-2) and TRBJ1-4; 7 nucleotides agree with TRBD1. Germline V CDR1 and CDR2: LGHDT, YNNKEL (reference sequence). J lost 6 bases, V lost 4 bases, and 2 bases had no gene match. This CDR3 is 13 amino acids long. CDR3 nucleotide sequence: TGTGCCAGCAGCCTAGGACAGGATGAAAAACTGTTTTTT. Translating gives CASSLGQDEKLFF.

The chain carries TRBV12-5 and TRBJ1-2; no clear D. Germline lookup yields CDR1 LGHNT and CDR2 FRNRAP. The CDR3 extends over 15 amino acids. The ends were cut back, 3 bases at V and 7 bases at J, with 18 bases in the middle. This CDR3 reads CASGLTRAGDGGYTF. Here the CDR3 DNA reads TGTGCTAGTGGTTTAACCCGGGCCGGGGATGGTGGCTACACCTTC.

The chain combines TRBV3-1 (or the pseudogene TRBV3-2) with TRBJ1-2; weak D call: TRBD1 (5 bases). The CDR3 has 14 residues. With 4 bases removed from V and 7 bases from J, the gap between germline ends came to 16 bases. Germline assignment: CDR1 LGHDT and CDR2 YNNKEL (reference sequence). The CDR3, as DNA: TGTGCCAGCAGCCCTTTATTAGGGGAACGTGGCTACACCTTC. It specifies CASSPLLGERGYTF.

The chain joins TRBV29-1 to TRBJ1-3, with 7 positions matching TRBD1. CDR1 and CDR2 from the germline V gene are SQVTM and ANQGSEA. The junction had 5 bases not matched to a gene; V was cut back by 6 bases and J by 3 bases. The CDR3 extends over 13 amino acids. The CDR3 DNA is TGCAGCGTGGTCCGGACAGGTGGAAACACCATATATTTT. Protein: CSVVRTGGNTIYF.

The count of this clone is one. The V call is TRBV25-1, the J call TRBJ2-3, with a possible D match to TRBD2 (6 bases). CDR3 size: 16 residues. Trimming took 3 bases from V and 1 from J, leaving 14 bases between them. Germline values: CDR1 MGHDK, CDR2 SYGVNS. CDR3 sequence (DNA): TGTGCCAGCAGTGATCTGACGGGGGAGGGCACAGATACGCAGTATTTT. The encoded protein is CASSDLTGEGTDTQYF.

J is TRBJ2-5 and V is TRBV3-1 (or the pseudogene TRBV3-2), with 8 bases identical to TRBD2. Germline assignment: CDR1 LGHDT and CDR2 YNNKEL (reference sequence). With 2 bases clipped from V and 4 bases from J, the junction kept 6 bases outside the gene matches. This CDR3 has 15 residues. CDR3 protein: CASSQLGLVGETQYF. In DNA form, the CDR3 reads TGTGCCAGCAGCCAATTGGGACTAGTGGGAGAGACCCAGTACTTC.

The chain uses TRBV7-9 and TRBJ1-5; TRBD1 matches 12 bases. Trimming removed 1 base from V and 7 bases from J; junction bases left unmatched: 8. The CDR3 has 17 amino acids. Germline-derived CDR1 and CDR2 are SEHNR and FQNEAQ (reference sequence). The CDR3 spells CASSLGRGQGAYQPQHF. CDR3 nucleotide sequence: TGTGCCAGCAGCTTAGGACGGGGACAGGGGGCATACCAGCCCCAGCATTTT.

The chain links TRBV5-8 to TRBJ1-2; D perhaps matches TRBD1 (5 bases). The CDR3 is 14 residues long. Trimming took 4 bases from V and 2 from J, leaving 12 bases between them. Germline V gene sequence: CDR1 SGHTS, CDR2 YDEGEE. The chain's CDR3 is CASSPAGVNYGYTF. CDR3 nucleotides: TGTGCCAGCAGCCCGGCGGGGGTCAACTATGGCTACACCTTC.

The rearrangement joins TRBV7-3 to TRBJ2-2; maybe TRBD2 (6 bases). V was cut by 5 bases and J by 6 bases, with 13 bases left in between. Germline-derived CDR1 and CDR2 are SGHTA and FQGTGA. CDR3 length: 14 amino acids. The CDR3 DNA reads as TGTGCCAGCAGCATTAGCGGACCCTCCGGGGAGCTGTTTTTT. Translation gives CASSISGPSGELFF. The full variable domain, with the rest looked up from reference TRBV7-3 and TRBJ2-2, is GAGVSQTPSNKVTEKGKYVELRCDPISGHTALYWYRQSLGQGPEFLIYFQGTGAADDSGLPNDRFFAVRPEGSVSTLKIQRTERGDSAVYLCASSISGPSGELFFGEGSRLTVL.

A remark on this clone: One end of the junction does not line up with germline, which may come from a read error. The CDR3 bases are TGTGCCAGCAGCTTAGTTTGGTCCTTCAATGAGCAGTTCTTC. Translating gives CASSLVWSFNEQFF. The chain employs TRBV7-9 and TRBJ2-1; D unclear. Germline CDR1 is SEHNR and CDR2 is FQNEAQ (reference sequence). The CDR3 covers 14 residues.

The rearrangement uses TRBV27 and TRBJ2-1, with 14 bases that match TRBD2. Germline lookup yields CDR1 MNHEY and CDR2 SMNVEV (reference sequence). CDR3 length equals 17 residues. The trim removed 2 bases at V and 6 bases at J, leaving 6 bases unmatched. The CDR3 DNA is TGTGCCAGCAGTTTAATGGCGACTAGCGGGAGGGCCAATGAGCAGTTCTTC. Its protein is CASSLMATSGRANEQFF.

This chain links TRBV28 with TRBJ2-6; unclear D gene. CDR1 is MDHEN and CDR2 is SYDVKM in the germline V gene. The CDR3 spans 15 residues. V lost 5 bases to trimming and J lost 2 bases, with 10 bases between them. CDR3 region: CASSPAVAGANVLTF. CDR3 DNA: TGTGCCAGCAGTCCCGCTGTGGCTGGGGCCAACGTCCTGACTTTC.

The rearrangement joins TRBV3-1 (or the pseudogene TRBV3-2) to TRBJ1-1, with D possibly matching TRBD1 (5 bases). This CDR3 spans 13 amino acids. The V gene lost 2 bases and the J gene lost 10 bases, with 14 bases spanning the gap. CDR1 LGHDT and CDR2 YNNKEL come from the germline V gene (reference sequence). CDR3 in amino acids: CASSQRGRERAFF. The CDR3 nucleotides are TGTGCCAGCAGCCAACGGGGCAGGGAGAGAGCTTTCTTT.

This rearrangement joins TRBV3-1 (or the pseudogene TRBV3-2) to TRBJ1-3; the D gene is possibly TRBD1 (6 bases). Germline V gene lookup returns CDR1 LGHDT and CDR2 YNNKEL (reference sequence). Deletions cut 4 bases from V and 0 bases from J, with 10 bases between. This CDR3 is built from 15 residues. This CDR3 reads CASSLGQYSGNTIYF. In DNA, the CDR3 is TGTGCCAGCAGCCTTGGACAGTACTCTGGAAACACCATATATTTT.

Here the CDR3 DNA reads TGTGCCAGCAGTTTACCCCAGGGGGTGGGGACTGAAGCTTTCTTT. Its translation is CASSLPQGVGTEAFF. This chain uses TRBV28 with TRBJ1-1, with 7 bases matching TRBD1. The V and J ends lost 2 bases and 5 bases, in that order; junction bases with no gene match: 8. This CDR3 is built from 15 residues. Germline CDR1 reads MDHEN; CDR2 reads SYDVKM.

The chain links TRBV16 to TRBJ1-3, with 7 bases matching TRBD1. Per germline, CDR1 KGHSY and CDR2 FQNENV. The ends lost 2 bases at V and 9 bases at J; junction bases unmatched: 4. This CDR3 comprises 13 residues. CDR3 bases: TGTGCCAGCAGCCAAGGACAGGCCTCCACCATATATTTT. It encodes CASSQGQASTIYF.

This chain uses TRBV14 with TRBJ1-1, with D hard to call. There are 12 residues in the CDR3. The germline V and J ends were trimmed by 4 bases and 7 bases, with 10 bases remaining between them. Germline V gives CDR1 SGHDN, CDR2 FVKESK. The CDR3 loop is CASSLGPGEAFF. DNA for the CDR3: TGTGCCAGCAGCCTGGGTCCGGGTGAAGCTTTCTTT. The entire variable domain, with the rest obtained from reference TRBV14 and TRBJ1-1, is as follows: EAGVTQFPSHSVIEKGQTVTLRCDPISGHDNLYWYRRVMGKEIKFLLHFVKESKQDESGMPNNRFLAERTGGTYSTLKVQPAELEDSGVYFCASSLGPGEAFFGQGTRLTVV.

The chain couples TRBV19 to TRBJ2-5; 7 nucleotides match TRBD2. Germline V gene sequence: CDR1 LNHDA, CDR2 SQIVND (reference sequence). The CDR3 has 17 amino acids. V trimming: 0 bases; J trimming: 2 bases; junction bases outside the gene matches: 9. CDR3: CASSIDGAGEGQETQYF. As DNA, the CDR3 is TGTGCCAGTAGTATAGATGGCGCGGGAGAGGGGCAAGAGACCCAGTACTTC.

V gene TRBV7-2 combines with J gene TRBJ2-1, with D possibly being TRBD2 (6 bases). CDR1 is SGHTA, CDR2 FQGNSA, per germline. This CDR3 has 15 residues. V lost 0 bases to trimming and J lost 2 bases, with 8 bases between them. The CDR3 bases are TGTGCCAGCAGCTTAGCGGGAGGACCCTACAATGAGCAGTTCTTC. It specifies CASSLAGGPYNEQFF.

This rearrangement joins TRBV5-1 to TRBJ2-1; the match to TRBD2 covers 10 bases. The germline gives CDR1 SGHRS, CDR2 YFSETQ. This CDR3 contains 15 residues. V shed 2 bases, J shed 5 bases, and the junction held 4 bases outside the gene matches. The CDR3, as DNA: TGCGCCAGCAGCTTCGGACTAGCGGCGAACAATGAGCAGTTCTTC. It is translated as CASSFGLAANNEQFF. Full variable domain (remainder filled in from reference TRBV5-1 and TRBJ2-1): KAGVTQTPRYLIKTRGQQVTLSCSPISGHRSVSWYQQTPGQGLQFLFEYFSETQRNKGNFPGRFSGRQFSNSRSEMNVSTLELGDSALYLCASSFGLAANNEQFFGPGTRLTVL.

The chain joins TRBV3-1 (or the pseudogene TRBV3-2) to TRBJ1-1; D is undetermined. CDR3 length equals 11 residues. Trimming cost V 1 base and J 10 bases, with 7 bases left between them. From germline, CDR1 is LGHDT and CDR2 YNNKEL (reference sequence). This CDR3 is CASSQGWVAFF. The CDR3 region has the DNA TGTGCCAGCAGCCAAGGGTGGGTAGCTTTCTTT.

The rearrangement joins TRBV19 to TRBJ2-1; 8 positions agree with TRBD2. Germline trimming cut 6 bases from V and 0 bases from J; bases unmatched to any gene: 4. Germline V lookup: CDR1 LNHDA, CDR2 SQIVND (reference sequence). This CDR3 region has 15 residues. The CDR3 loop reads CASSGRVRSYNEQFF. CDR3 in DNA: TGTGCCAGTAGCGGGAGGGTTCGCTCCTACAATGAGCAGTTCTTC.

J is TRBJ2-1 and V is TRBV19; D gene ambiguous. Trimming stripped 3 bases from V and 7 bases from J, with 10 bases between. Germline V gene data show CDR1 as LNHDA and CDR2 as SQIVND (reference sequence). The CDR3 sequence is 13 residues long. CDR3 in DNA: TGTGCCAGTAGTATGACCCTTTGGAATGAGCAGTTCTTC. This gives the protein CASSMTLWNEQFF.

The rearrangement joins TRBV7-9 to TRBJ2-5, with TRBD1 as a possible D gene (5 bases). Germline V CDR1 and CDR2: SEHNR, FQNEAQ (reference sequence). The CDR3 loop spans 15 amino acids. V lost 6 bases and J 2 bases, leaving 16 bases between the germline ends. CDR3 loop: CASRPPGATQETQYF. The CDR3 nucleotides are TGTGCCAGCAGACCGCCTGGGGCAACTCAAGAGACCCAGTACTTC.

As concerns this clone: Other DNA sequences from this sample encode an identical CDR3 as well. The rearrangement links TRBV12-3 or TRBV12-4 to TRBJ1-2; D possibly corresponds to TRBD1 (5 bases). The CDR3 extends over 13 amino acids. Trimming removed 5 bases at V and 2 bases at J, with 9 bases between. This CDR3 reads CASSPTDNYGYTF. The CDR3 DNA is TGTGCCAGCAGTCCGACAGACAACTATGGCTACACCTTC.

The chain couples TRBV3-1 (or the pseudogene TRBV3-2) to TRBJ1-2; no clear D. CDR1 LGHDT and CDR2 YNNKEL come from the germline V gene (reference sequence). CDR3 length: 13 residues. Deletions cut 3 bases from V and 6 bases from J, with 11 bases between. The CDR3 DNA reads as TGTGCCAGCAGCCACCGCTTTGGAGATGGCTACACCTTC. It encodes CASSHRFGDGYTF.

This clone was seen just once. The V and J genes are TRBV7-3 and TRBJ2-3; D assignment may be TRBD1 or TRBD2 (5 bases each). Trimming removed 2 bases at V and 6 bases at J, with 12 bases between. CDR3 size: 14 residues. The V gene's germline CDR1 is SGHTA and CDR2 FQGTGA. CDR3 protein: CASSLGGGLDTQYF. CDR3 sequence (DNA): TGTGCCAGCAGCTTAGGGGGTGGACTGGATACGCAGTATTTT. The full variable domain, its missing parts supplied by reference TRBV7-3 and TRBJ2-3, is GAGVSQTPSNKVTEKGKYVELRCDPISGHTALYWYRQSLGQGPEFLIYFQGTGAADDSGLPNDRFFAVRPEGSVSTLKIQRTERGDSAVYLCASSLGGGLDTQYFGPGTRLTVL.